The 5 T cell receptor beta chains below all came from one sample that was sequenced in a study of blood T cell repertoires in COVID-19. The assay was immunoSEQ multiplex PCR, and TCRdb's table has in-frame clones only and misses some. The sample includes hundreds of thousands of clones, 92% of them seen just once. The sequenced sample was peripheral blood. The source of these receptors is a man in his sixties with COVID-19, enrolled during active disease.

The chain carries TRBV6-5 and TRBJ2-1; 7 positions agree with TRBD2. The CDR3 contains 13 residues. V gave up 6 bases and J gave up 7 bases; unmatched junction bases: 6. Germline CDR1 and CDR2: MNHEY and SVGAGI. This CDR3 reads CASRDRAGNEQFF. In DNA form, the CDR3 reads TGTGCCAGCAGGGACCGAGCGGGGAATGAGCAGTTCTTC.

The V and J genes are TRBV29-1 and TRBJ2-7; possible D gene TRBD1, 6 bases. In germline, CDR1 is SQVTM, CDR2 ANQGSEA. Trimming shortened V by 4 bases and J by 2 bases, and 12 bases separated the two germline ends. The CDR3 extends over 13 amino acids. CDR3 region: CSVAGTLTYEQYF. The CDR3 nucleotides are TGCAGCGTTGCCGGGACATTGACCTACGAGCAGTACTTC.

The DNA of the CDR3 is TGTGCCAGCAGTTTACTACTGACAGGGTACTATAATTCACCCCTCCACTTT. Translation gives CASSLLLTGYYNSPLHF. V usage is TRBV21-1 and J usage is TRBJ1-6; the table's D gene call, TRBD1, was not cross checked with the DNA. TRBV21-1 is listed as a pseudogene. This CDR3 has 17 amino acids.

The genes are TRBV4-1 and TRBJ2-1; no reliable D call. The CDR3 runs 15 residues. V lost 1 base to trimming and J lost 2 bases, with 9 bases between them. The V gene's germline CDR1 is MGHRA and CDR2 YSYEKL. DNA of the CDR3: TGCGCCAGCAGCCAAGCCTTACACCCCTACAATGAGCAGTTCTTC. Its protein is CASSQALHPYNEQFF.

J is TRBJ2-5 and V is TRBV19; 10 bases are a match to TRBD2. V shed 7 bases, J shed 5 bases, and the junction held 13 bases outside the gene matches. In germline, CDR1 is LNHDA, CDR2 SQIVND (reference sequence). The CDR3 contains 16 residues. The CDR3 loop reads CASTQGGASGSETQYF. CDR3 DNA sequence: TGTGCCAGTACCCAAGGAGGGGCTAGCGGGAGCGAGACCCAGTACTTC.